This T cell receptor (beta chain) is from a study of blood T cell repertoires in COVID-19. In the study overall: There were acute and convalescent COVID-19 samples, and they came from the United States, Italy and Spain. Sample material is recorded as cDNA or gDNA derived from T cells, B-cell-depleted T cells, or PBMCs.

One Seattle source followed patients from active infection through their disease course. Trimming took 3 bases from V and 5 from J, leaving 12 bases between them. The CDR3 totals 13 residues. Per germline, CDR1 SGHDT and CDR2 YYEEEE. Methods used by the authors: Reference gene primer amplification gave estimated nucleated cell counts. Only in-frame clones appear in the TCRdb table, and some are missing; sequencing was by immunoSEQ multiplex PCR. V, J and clone size reflect that table, while D and trimming were determined from the DNA. The sample has hundreds of thousands of clones; 85% are singletons.

The sequence was collected from a man over 45 with COVID-19, enrolled during active disease. Sequencing was carried out using peripheral blood. The rearrangement uses TRBV5-6 and TRBJ2-7; weak D call: TRBD1 (5 bases). CDR3 residues: CASSWTTGHEQYF. CDR3 coding DNA: TGTGCCAGCAGCTGGACCACAGGACACGAGCAGTACTTC.